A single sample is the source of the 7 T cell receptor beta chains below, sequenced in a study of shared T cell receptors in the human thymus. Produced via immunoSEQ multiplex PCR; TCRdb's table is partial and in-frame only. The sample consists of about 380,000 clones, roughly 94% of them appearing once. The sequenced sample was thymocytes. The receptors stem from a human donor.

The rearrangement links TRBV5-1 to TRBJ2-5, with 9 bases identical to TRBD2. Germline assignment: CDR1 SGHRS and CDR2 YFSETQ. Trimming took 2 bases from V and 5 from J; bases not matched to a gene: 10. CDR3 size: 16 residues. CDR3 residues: CASSLPGLAVGETQYF. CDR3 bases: TGCGCCAGCAGCTTACCGGGACTAGCCGTCGGGGAGACCCAGTACTTC.

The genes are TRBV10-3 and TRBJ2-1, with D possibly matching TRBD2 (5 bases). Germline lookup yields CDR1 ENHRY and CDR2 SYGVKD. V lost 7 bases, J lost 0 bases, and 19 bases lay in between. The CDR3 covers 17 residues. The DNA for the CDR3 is TGTGCCATCACCGGAGTCGACTACGCAAGCTCCTACAATGAGCAGTTCTTC. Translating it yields CAITGVDYASSYNEQFF.

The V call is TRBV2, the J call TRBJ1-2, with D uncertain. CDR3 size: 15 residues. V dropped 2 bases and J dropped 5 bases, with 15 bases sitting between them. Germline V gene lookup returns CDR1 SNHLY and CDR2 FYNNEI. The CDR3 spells CASSEIQPGSYGYTF. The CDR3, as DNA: TGTGCCAGCAGTGAAATACAACCAGGCTCGTATGGCTACACCTTC.

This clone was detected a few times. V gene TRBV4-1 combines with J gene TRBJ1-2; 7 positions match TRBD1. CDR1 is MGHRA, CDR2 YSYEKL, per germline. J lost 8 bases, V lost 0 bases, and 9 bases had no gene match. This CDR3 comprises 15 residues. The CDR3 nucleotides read TGCGCCAGCAGCCAAGAGGGATACAGGGGCAGCGGCTACACCTTC. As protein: CASSQEGYRGSGYTF.

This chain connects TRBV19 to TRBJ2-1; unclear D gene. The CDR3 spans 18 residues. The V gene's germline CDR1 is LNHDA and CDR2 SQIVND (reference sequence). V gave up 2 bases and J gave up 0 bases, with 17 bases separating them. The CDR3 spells CASSITAYDPSSYNEQFF. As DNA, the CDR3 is TGTGCCAGTAGTATAACCGCCTACGATCCCAGCTCCTACAATGAGCAGTTCTTC.

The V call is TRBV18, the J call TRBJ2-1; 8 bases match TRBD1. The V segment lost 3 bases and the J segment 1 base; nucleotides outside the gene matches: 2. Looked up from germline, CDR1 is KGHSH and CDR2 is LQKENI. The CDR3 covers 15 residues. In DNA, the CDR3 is TGTGCCAGCTCACCCGGACAGGGATCCTACAATGAGCAGTTCTTC. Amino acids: CASSPGQGSYNEQFF.

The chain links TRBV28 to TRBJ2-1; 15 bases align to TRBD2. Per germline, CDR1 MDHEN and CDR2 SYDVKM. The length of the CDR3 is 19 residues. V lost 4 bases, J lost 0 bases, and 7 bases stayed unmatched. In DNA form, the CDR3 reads TGTGCCAGCAGTTCACTCGGACTAGCGGGAGGGGGCTCCTACAATGAGCAGTTCTTC. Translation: CASSSLGLAGGGSYNEQFF.